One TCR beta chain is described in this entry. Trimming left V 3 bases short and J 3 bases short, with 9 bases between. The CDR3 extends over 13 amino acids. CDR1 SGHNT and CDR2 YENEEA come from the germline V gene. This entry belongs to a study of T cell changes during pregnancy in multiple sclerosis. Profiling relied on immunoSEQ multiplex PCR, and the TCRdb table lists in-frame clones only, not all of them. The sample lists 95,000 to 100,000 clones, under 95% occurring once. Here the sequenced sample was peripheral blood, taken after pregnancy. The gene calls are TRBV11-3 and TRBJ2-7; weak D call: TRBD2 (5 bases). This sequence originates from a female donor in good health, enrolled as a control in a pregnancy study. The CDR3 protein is CASSFGVDYEQYF. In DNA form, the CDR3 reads TGTGCCAGCAGCTTCGGGGTGGACTACGAGCAGTACTTC.